This T cell receptor beta chain was found in a study of technical replicates of blood from a few donors. Profiled with immunoSEQ multiplex PCR; TCRdb holds only in-frame clones, not every one. The table lists approximately 15,000 clones, around nine tenths of them singletons, with around 13% in the top ten. This receptor was identified in a human donor in good health. Sequenced input: PBMCs.

The CDR3 DNA reads as TGTGCCTGGAGTGTTGGGACATCCCTCTACGAGCAGTACTTC. Protein product: CAWSVGTSLYEQYF. This chain joins TRBV30 and TRBJ2-7; perhaps TRBD1 as D (6 bases). Deletions cut 0 bases from V and 3 bases from J, with 12 bases between. The CDR3 is made up of 14 amino acids. CDR1 is GTSNPN and CDR2 is SVGIG in the germline V gene (reference sequence). Full variable domain (missing parts from reference TRBV30 and TRBJ2-7): SQTIHQWPATLVQPVGSPLSLECTVEGTSNPNLYWYRQAAGRGLQLLFYSVGIGQISSEVPQNLSASRPQDRQFILSSKKLLLSDSGFYLCAWSVGTSLYEQYFGPGTRLTVT.